This TCR beta chain emerged from a study of blood T cells in healthy people across ages. Whole-study results and caveats: Among T cells, TCR beta diversity per million cells dropped roughly linearly as age rose. Researchers judged that diversity estimates from one million T cells fell short of true values.

The people who gave samples were healthy Caucasians from Russia, aged roughly 6 to 95. The second PCR ran about 6 to 11 cycles with a sample-barcoded 5' primer and J-beta primers. Each CDR3 protein gets one entry after TCRdb re-called the 5' RACE reads with MiXCR. The table shows 1.5 million to 2 million distinct CDR3 sequences, with just under 50% occurring only once. Regarding this clonotype: Its specificity is not known.

The CDR3 loop spans 14 amino acids. Germline lookup yields CDR1 DFQATT and CDR2 SNEGSKA (reference sequence). J gave up 1 base and V 3 bases, and 3 bases lay outside the gene matches. This TCR was recovered from a woman in her thirties or forties in good health. The specimen was blood. The V call is TRBV20-1, the J call TRBJ2-3, with TRBD1 matching 8 bases. The CDR3 here is CSARTGAGTDTQYF. The CDR3 DNA follows: TGCAGTGCTAGGACAGGGGCGGGCACAGATACGCAGTATTTT.